Sequencing of this T cell receptor (beta chain) was carried out in a study of blood T cell repertoires in COVID-19. Study details: The cDNA or gDNA used as material had been derived from T cells, B-cell-depleted T cells, or PBMCs.

The method was immunoSEQ multiplex PCR; TCRdb's version includes in-frame clones alone and lacks a portion of them. The sample lists more than 200,000 clones, around 87% occurring once. The participants were between about 18 and 90 years old and came from under 25 US areas. The recovered donors of Cohort 3 showed two negative PCRs, clearance, or symptom resolution. The V and J ends lost 6 bases and 0 bases, in that order; junction bases with no gene match: 7. Germline V lookup: CDR1 SGHAT, CDR2 FQNNGV. CDR3 length: 16 residues. Specimen: PBMCs or T cells enriched from blood (not recorded which). The chain uses TRBV11-2 and TRBJ1-3; 8 bases line up with TRBD1. The receptor's source is a woman aged 50 to 60 who had recovered from COVID-19. The CDR3 loop reads CASRDRDTFSGNTIYF. The CDR3 DNA follows: TGTGCCAGCAGGGACAGGGATACCTTCTCTGGAAACACCATATATTTT.